Below are 5 T cell receptor beta chains sequenced from a single sample in a study of blood T cell repertoires in COVID-19. TCRdb's table, derived via immunoSEQ multiplex PCR, lists solely in-frame clones and lacks some. The top ten clones hold under 15% of a sample with approximately 290,000 clones, around 89% of them seen once. Material for sequencing was peripheral blood. These receptors came from a woman aged 55-70 years with acute or convalescent COVID-19.

V and J are TRBV11-3 and TRBJ2-3, with D possibly matching TRBD2 (5 bases). V lost 5 bases and J 4 bases, leaving 16 bases between the germline ends. Germline CDR1 and CDR2: SGHNT and YENEEA. CDR3 length equals 15 residues. The CDR3 nucleotides are TGTGCCAGCAGCCCTTCACGGGGTATGTCAGATACGCAGTATTTT. It encodes CASSPSRGMSDTQYF.

This sequence joins TRBV5-4 and TRBJ1-6, with D possibly matching TRBD1 (5 bases). Germline CDR1 and CDR2: SGHNT and YYREEE (reference sequence). The CDR3 has 15 amino acids. V dropped 0 bases and J dropped 2 bases, with 6 bases sitting between them. CDR3 sequence reads: CASSLAGTYNSPLHF. In DNA form, the CDR3 reads TGTGCCAGCAGCTTGGCAGGGACCTATAATTCACCCCTCCACTTT. Filled out from reference TRBV5-4 and TRBJ1-6, the complete variable domain reads ETGVTQSPTHLIKTRGQQVTLRCSSQSGHNTVSWYQQALGQGPQFIFQYYREEENGRGNFPPRFSGLQFPNYSSELNVNALELDDSALYLCASSLAGTYNSPLHFGNGTRLTVT.

This sequence joins TRBV19 and TRBJ2-2, with 10 bases aligning to TRBD1. V lost 6 bases, J lost 0 bases, and 1 base stayed unmatched. In germline, CDR1 is LNHDA, CDR2 SQIVND (reference sequence). The CDR3 has 15 residues. The CDR3 nucleotides read TGTGCCAGTAGGGGACAGGGGCCGAACACCGGGGAGCTGTTTTTT. Protein: CASRGQGPNTGELFF.

On this clone itself: The sample holds other DNA sequences that translate to the same CDR3. J is TRBJ1-6 and V is TRBV18, with TRBD1 identical over 8 bases. V lost 6 bases, J lost 2 bases, and 9 bases stayed unmatched. CDR1 and CDR2 (germline): KGHSH, LQKENI. This CDR3 is 17 amino acids long. The CDR3 DNA reads TGTGCCAGCTCCCCTAGGACAGGGAGGACCTATAATTCACCCCTCCACTTT. The encoded protein is CASSPRTGRTYNSPLHF.

V is TRBV18 and J is TRBJ2-1; 10 bases map to TRBD2. Germline-derived CDR1 and CDR2 are KGHSH and LQKENI. V lost 3 bases, J lost 3 bases, and 5 bases stayed unmatched. This CDR3 region has 16 residues. The DNA for the CDR3 is TGTGCCAGCTCACCGAGGGGGACTAGCGACTACAATGAGCAGTTCTTC. Amino acid sequence: CASSPRGTSDYNEQFF. Based on the CDR3 plus reference TRBV18 and TRBJ2-1, the full variable domain is NAGVMQNPRHLVRRRGQEARLRCSPMKGHSHVYWYRQLPEEGLKFMVYLQKENIIDESGMPKERFSAEFPKEGPSILRIQQVVRGDSAAYFCASSPRGTSDYNEQFFGPGTRLTVL.